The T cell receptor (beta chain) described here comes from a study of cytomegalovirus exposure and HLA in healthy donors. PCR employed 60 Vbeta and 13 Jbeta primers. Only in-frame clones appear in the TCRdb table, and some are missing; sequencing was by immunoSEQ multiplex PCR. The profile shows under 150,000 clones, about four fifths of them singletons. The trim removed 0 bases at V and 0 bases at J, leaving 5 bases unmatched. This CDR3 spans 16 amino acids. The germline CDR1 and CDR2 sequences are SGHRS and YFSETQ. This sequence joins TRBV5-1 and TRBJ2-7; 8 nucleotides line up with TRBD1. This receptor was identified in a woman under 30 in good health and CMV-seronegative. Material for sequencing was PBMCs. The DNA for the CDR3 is TGCGCCAGCAGCTTGGAGTTTCAGGGGGCCTCCTACGAGCAGTACTTC. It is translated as CASSLEFQGASYEQYF.